The text below deals with one T cell receptor beta chain. The V segment lost 1 base and the J segment 3 bases; nucleotides outside the gene matches: 6. This CDR3 region has 16 residues. Germline lookup yields CDR1 SGHAT and CDR2 FQNNGV. Up to 2 ug genomic DNA was used for TCRB CDR3 amplification. The primer mix had 60 V beta and 13 J beta primers. Profiling relied on immunoSEQ multiplex PCR, and the TCRdb table lists in-frame clones only, not all of them. Here the sample spans 55,000 to 70,000 clones, around 86% being singletons. This sample is drawn from a study of glioma-infiltrating T cells after dendritic cell vaccination. For the study at large: At biweekly intervals, patients got three intradermal dendritic cell vaccine injections.

None of the glioblastoma patients had an isocitrate dehydrogenase mutation. The sequencing used blood, collected before dendritic cell vaccination. The source of this sequence is a human donor with glioblastoma. The chain links TRBV11-2 to TRBJ2-5, with 9 positions matching TRBD2. The CDR3 coding sequence is TGTGCCAGCAGCTTAGGAGGCGGGGGGGCTGAAGAGACCCAGTACTTC. This translates into CASSLGGGGAEETQYF.